This T cell receptor beta chain was recovered during a study of T cells in localized non-small cell lung cancer. A word on this clone: What it binds is not known.

TCRdb's copy holds only in-frame clones and misses some; the assay was immunoSEQ multiplex PCR. The sample consists of roughly 30,000 clones, about nine tenths of them appearing once. Study observations and caveats: Higher T cell density in the blood was associated with longer overall survival, whereas higher adjacent-lung clonality associated with shorter survival. Median around 60 top-100 tumor clones were shared with paired adjacent lung. Clonality of T cells reached its maximum in uninvolved adjacent lung, surpassing tumor.

Germline CDR1 reads SGHNT; CDR2 reads YENEEA. The length of the CDR3 is 14 residues. V trimming: 3 bases; J trimming: 5 bases; junction bases outside the gene matches: 4. The starting material was peripheral blood, obtained before any cancer treatment. The gene calls are TRBV11-3 and TRBJ2-5; 9 bases fit TRBD1. The source is a woman aged 35-70 years with stage I lung adenocarcinoma. The CDR3 sequence: CASSLEDRGETQYF. CDR3 in DNA: TGTGCCAGCAGCTTGGAGGACAGGGGCGAGACCCAGTACTTC.